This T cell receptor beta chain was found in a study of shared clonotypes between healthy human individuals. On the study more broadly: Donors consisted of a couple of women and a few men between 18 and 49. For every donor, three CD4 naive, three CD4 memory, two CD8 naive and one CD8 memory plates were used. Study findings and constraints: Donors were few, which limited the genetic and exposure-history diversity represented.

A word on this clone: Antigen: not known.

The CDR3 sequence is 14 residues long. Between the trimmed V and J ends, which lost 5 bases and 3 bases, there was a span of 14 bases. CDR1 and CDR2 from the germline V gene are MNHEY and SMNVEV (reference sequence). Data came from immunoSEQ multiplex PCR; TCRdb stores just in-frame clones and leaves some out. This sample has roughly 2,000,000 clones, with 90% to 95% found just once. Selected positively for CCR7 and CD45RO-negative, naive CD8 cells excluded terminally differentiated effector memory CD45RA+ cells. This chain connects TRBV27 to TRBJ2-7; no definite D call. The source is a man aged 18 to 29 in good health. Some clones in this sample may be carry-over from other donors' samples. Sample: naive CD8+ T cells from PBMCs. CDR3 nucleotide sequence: TGTGCCAGCAGTCCCCCCGGACCCTACTACGAGCAGTACTTC. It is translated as CASSPPGPYYEQYF.